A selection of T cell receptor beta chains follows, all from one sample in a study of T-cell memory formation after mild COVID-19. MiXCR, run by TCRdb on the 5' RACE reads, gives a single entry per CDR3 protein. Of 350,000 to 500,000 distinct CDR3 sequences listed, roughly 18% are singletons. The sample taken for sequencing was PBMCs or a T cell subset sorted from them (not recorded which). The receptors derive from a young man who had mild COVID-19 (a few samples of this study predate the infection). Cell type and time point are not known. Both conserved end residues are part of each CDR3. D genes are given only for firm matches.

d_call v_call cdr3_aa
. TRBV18 CASSPYSGETQYF
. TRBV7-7 CAAGDRDGADTQYF
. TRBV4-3 CASSQENSYTEAFF
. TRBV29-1 CSVGRDSQETQYF
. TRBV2 CASLERRTDTQYF
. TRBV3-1 CASSRLQKPLHF
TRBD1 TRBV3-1 CASSPGQGPSYEQYF
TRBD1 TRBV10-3 CAMWTGAFTDTQYF
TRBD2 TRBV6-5 CASSYRLAASGANVLTF
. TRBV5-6 CASSRATYNSPLHF
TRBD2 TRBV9 CASSVSLSPPPRTSGGRNTGELFF
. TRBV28 CASSLNYGYTF
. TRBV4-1 CASSQPRASGNTIYF
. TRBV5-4 CASSLGLGTNYGYTF
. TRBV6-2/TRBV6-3 CAITDPYNEQFF
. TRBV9 CASSVDGDLGQFF
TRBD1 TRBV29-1 CSVNRGRSDTQYF
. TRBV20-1 CSARRSAGELFF
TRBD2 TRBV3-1 CASSLGWEGLDTQYF
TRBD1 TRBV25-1 CASSGDRFGQGTVSGANVLTF
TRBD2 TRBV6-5 CASSTPRGGSQETQYF
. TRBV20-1 CSASSGSSNYGYTF
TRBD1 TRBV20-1 CSARDKGRGHGNTIYF
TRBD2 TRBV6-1 CASTAGGKNIQYF
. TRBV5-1 CASSSGTLKPTEQFF
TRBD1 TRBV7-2 CASSLARGTGNTEAFF
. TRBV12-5 CACKFGPSEGTQYF
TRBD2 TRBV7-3 CASSPTVAGNEQFF
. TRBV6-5 CASRVPGGEVFF
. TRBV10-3 CAISGRGGETQYF
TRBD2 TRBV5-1 CASSSRLAALWDEQFF
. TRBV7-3 CASSLNSQGSTGELFF
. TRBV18 CASSQRTDQETQYF
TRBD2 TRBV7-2 CASSREGLAYAASYNEQFF
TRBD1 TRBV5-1 CASRPDRVGGYTF
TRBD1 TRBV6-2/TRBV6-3 CASRSTGGGQPQHF
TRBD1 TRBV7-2 CASSLGQGFVNEQFF
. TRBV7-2 CASSFFSNQPQHF
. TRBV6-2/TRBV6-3 CASSFSYSTDTQYF
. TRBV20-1 CSVGDTDTQYF
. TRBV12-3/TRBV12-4 CASSQGQPGGASNTEAFF
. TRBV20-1 CSARIPQGGGGYTF
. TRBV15 CATSRVRGREAFF
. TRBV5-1 CASAARGGAQTQYF
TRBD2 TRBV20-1 CSARAGLGRFEQYF
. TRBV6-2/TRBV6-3 CASSPAVRDSYTF
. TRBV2 CASSANMAGELFF
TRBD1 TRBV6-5 CASSYSGTGVWGDEETQYF